The 30 T cell receptor beta chains listed next were all sequenced from one sample in a study of cytomegalovirus exposure and HLA in healthy donors. Primers included in the PCR were 60 Vbeta and 13 Jbeta primers. The repertoire was sequenced with immunoSEQ multiplex PCR; TCRdb's copy has only in-frame clones and lacks some. The table shows some 190,000 clones, with around four fifths occurring only once. What was sequenced was PBMCs. All receptors derive from a middle-aged man in good health and CMV-seropositive.

This rearrangement joins TRBV7-2 to TRBJ2-7; D possibly corresponds to TRBD2 (5 bases). This CDR3 spans 14 amino acids. CDR1 is SGHTA and CDR2 is FQGNSA in the germline V gene. Trimming cost V 4 bases and J 0 bases, with 10 bases left between them. CDR3 DNA sequence: TGTGCCAGCAGCTCTAGGAGGTCCTCCTACGAGCAGTACTTC. This encodes CASSSRRSSYEQYF.

The chain employs TRBV9 and TRBJ2-5; D might be TRBD2 (6 bases). Germline-derived CDR1 and CDR2 are SGDLS and YYNGEE. CDR3 length: 13 residues. V gave up 4 bases and J gave up 1 base, with 8 bases separating them. Here the CDR3 DNA reads TGTGCCAGCAGCAGGGACTTCCAAGAGACCCAGTACTTC. Translated, it gives CASSRDFQETQYF.

The chain uses TRBV2 and TRBJ2-5, with 10 bases matching TRBD2. The J call is in doubt because the DNA end fits TRBJ2-7 better. The germline V gene has CDR1 SNHLY and CDR2 FYNNEI. This CDR3 is 15 amino acids long. The CDR3 DNA reads as TGTGCCAGCAGTAGACGGACTAGCGGTACCTACGAGCAGTACTTC. Amino acids: CASSRRTSGTYEQYF.

The rearrangement joins TRBV6-5 to TRBJ2-5; TRBD1 matches 9 bases. The CDR3 is made up of 15 amino acids. Per the germline V gene, CDR1 is MNHEY and CDR2 is SVGAGI. The V segment lost 2 bases and the J segment 3 bases; nucleotides outside the gene matches: 4. CDR3 nucleotide sequence: TGTGCCAGCAGTTACGGGGGACAGGGAGAAGAGACCCAGTACTTC. Translated: CASSYGGQGEETQYF.

This chain links TRBV5-1 with TRBJ1-1, with D unclear. The CDR3 runs to 15 residues. With 0 bases removed from V and 0 bases from J, the gap between germline ends came to 9 bases. Germline-derived CDR1 and CDR2 are SGHRS and YFSETQ. The CDR3 DNA sequence: TGCGCCAGCAGCTTGGGTCAGCGAATGAACACTGAAGCTTTCTTT. Residues: CASSLGQRMNTEAFF.

The V and J genes are TRBV6-6 and TRBJ2-5; TRBD1 matches at 7 bases. CDR1 is MNHNY and CDR2 is SVGAGI in the germline V gene (reference sequence). CDR3 length: 13 residues. Germline trimming cut 0 bases from V and 11 bases from J; bases unmatched to any gene: 6. CDR3 protein: CASSYSKQGEQYF. The CDR3 DNA follows: TGTGCCAGCAGTTACTCGAAGCAGGGGGAGCAGTACTTC.

This CDR3 is CASTGLAGTYEQYF. Written as DNA, the CDR3 is TGTGCCAGCACTGGACTAGCGGGGACCTACGAGCAGTACTTC. The genes are TRBV28 and TRBJ2-7; the match to TRBD2 covers 12 bases. Germline V gene lookup returns CDR1 MDHEN and CDR2 SYDVKM. The CDR3 loop spans 14 amino acids. V shed 7 bases, J shed 2 bases, and the junction held 3 bases outside the gene matches.

J is TRBJ2-3 and V is TRBV28, with 8 bases matching TRBD1. Germline trimming cut 6 bases from V and 8 bases from J; bases unmatched to any gene: 10. This CDR3 has 14 amino acids. Germline V CDR1 and CDR2: MDHEN, SYDVKM. CDR3 residues: CASSPRDRPFTQYF. The CDR3 nucleotides read TGTGCCAGCAGCCCCCGGGACAGGCCCTTTACGCAGTATTTT.

The CDR3 here is CASSGDFGRNSPLHF. CDR3 bases: TGCGCCAGCAGTGGGGACTTCGGGAGGAATTCACCCCTCCACTTT. V is TRBV5-1 and J is TRBJ1-6; possibly TRBD1 for D (5 bases). CDR1 and CDR2 (germline): SGHRS, YFSETQ. The CDR3 is 15 residues long. V lost 5 bases and J lost 7, with 16 bases in between.

The chain carries TRBV6-1 and TRBJ2-1, with TRBD2 identical over 15 bases. Germline CDR1 and CDR2: MNHNS and SASEGT. V dropped 4 bases and J dropped 2; count of bases not matched to a gene: 3. The CDR3 runs to 17 residues. CDR3 loop: CASSGTSGRVPYNEQFF. DNA for the CDR3: TGTGCCAGCAGTGGGACTAGCGGGAGGGTACCCTACAATGAGCAGTTCTTC.

The genes are TRBV18 and TRBJ2-7, with D possibly TRBD2 on 5 matching bases. Trimming cost V 3 bases and J 0 bases, with 9 bases left between them. The CDR3 covers 14 residues. Germline assignment: CDR1 KGHSH and CDR2 LQKENI. The CDR3 bases are TGTGCCAGCTCACCTAGCGTTGACTCCTACGAGCAGTACTTC. Translation: CASSPSVDSYEQYF. Looking up the rest from reference TRBV18 and TRBJ2-7 gives the full variable domain: NAGVMQNPRHLVRRRGQEARLRCSPMKGHSHVYWYRQLPEEGLKFMVYLQKENIIDESGMPKERFSAEFPKEGPSILRIQQVVRGDSAAYFCASSPSVDSYEQYFGPGTRLTVT.

This rearrangement joins TRBV6-5 to TRBJ2-7, with a weak D call TRBD2 (6 bases). The V end was cut by 6 bases, the J end by 3 bases, with 18 bases between. Germline CDR1 MNHEY, CDR2 SVGAGI. The CDR3 extends over 15 amino acids. The CDR3 region has the DNA TGTGCCAGCAGACTGGGACTCCTGGGGGTCTACGAGCAGTACTTC. Its translation: CASRLGLLGVYEQYF.

J is TRBJ1-3 and V is TRBV18; 7 bases map to TRBD1. In germline, CDR1 is KGHSH, CDR2 LQKENI. The length of the CDR3 is 16 residues. V lost 3 bases, J lost 0 bases, and 5 bases stayed unmatched. The CDR3 spells CASSPDRLLSGNTIYF. The CDR3 region has the DNA TGTGCCAGCTCACCGGACAGGTTACTCTCTGGAAACACCATATATTTT.

V usage is TRBV6-4 and J usage is TRBJ2-7; 10 nucleotides agree with TRBD2. CDR1 and CDR2 from the germline V gene are MRHNA and SNTAGT. V shed 9 bases, J shed 2 bases, and the junction held 4 bases outside the gene matches. The length of the CDR3 is 13 residues. CDR3: CARITSGTYEQYF. The CDR3 DNA follows: TGTGCCAGGATCACTAGCGGGACCTACGAGCAGTACTTC.

The J gene is TRBJ1-1, the V gene TRBV5-1; D call uncertain. The CDR3 totals 15 residues. The V gene lost 3 bases and the J gene lost 4 bases, with 16 bases spanning the gap. Looked up from germline, CDR1 is SGHRS and CDR2 is YFSETQ. The DNA for the CDR3 is TGCGCCAGCAGCTCCCATCCCAAATCCGGCACTGAAGCTTTCTTT. The encoded protein is CASSSHPKSGTEAFF.

V gene TRBV2 combines with J gene TRBJ1-2, with TRBD1 identical over 7 bases. The germline V gene encodes CDR1 SNHLY and CDR2 FYNNEI. There are 15 residues in the CDR3. V lost 6 bases to trimming and J lost 0 bases; unmatched junction nucleotides: 7. The chain's CDR3 is CASSPRGQTNYGYTF. CDR3 in DNA: TGTGCCAGCAGCCCGAGGGGACAGACTAACTATGGCTACACCTTC.

The chain employs TRBV6-5 and TRBJ1-2; weak D call: TRBD1 (5 bases). The germline V gene has CDR1 MNHEY and CDR2 SVGAGI. V lost 2 bases to trimming and J lost 2 bases, with 12 bases between them. This CDR3 has 15 residues. The CDR3 loop is CASSYTQATNYGYTF. CDR3 bases: TGTGCCAGCAGTTACACACAGGCGACCAACTATGGCTACACCTTC.

In nucleotides, the CDR3 is TGTGCCAGCAGTCCCAGCGGGAACTCCTACAATGAGCAGTTCTTC. Amino acid sequence: CASSPSGNSYNEQFF. The rearrangement uses TRBV6-6 and TRBJ2-1; 7 nucleotides align to TRBD2. Germline loops: CDR1 MNHNY, CDR2 SVGAGI (reference sequence). V trimming: 5 bases; J trimming: 0 bases; junction bases outside the gene matches: 4. This CDR3 has 15 residues.

The chain has TRBV19 and TRBJ1-1; D is perhaps TRBD1 (6 bases). V shed 3 bases and J shed 6 bases, with 14 bases lying between them. The CDR3 contains 14 residues. The germline V gene has CDR1 LNHDA and CDR2 SQIVND (reference sequence). The CDR3 DNA reads TGTGCCAGTAGTATTGGGGGCGCGAGCGCTGAAGCTTTCTTT. It yields the protein CASSIGGASAEAFF.

This clone was observed a single time. This chain uses TRBV18 with TRBJ2-2, with 12 nucleotides matching TRBD1. The trim removed 6 bases at V and 5 bases at J, leaving 4 bases unmatched. Per the germline V gene, CDR1 is KGHSH and CDR2 is LQKENI. The CDR3 has 15 amino acids. The CDR3 DNA reads as TGTGCCAGCTCCCGGGACAGGGGGCCGACCGGGGAGCTGTTTTTT. This encodes CASSRDRGPTGELFF.

The rearrangement uses TRBV19 and TRBJ2-7, with a possible D match to TRBD2 (6 bases). The CDR3 is 13 amino acids. The germline gives CDR1 LNHDA, CDR2 SQIVND (reference sequence). Trimming took off 5 bases at V and 3 bases at J, with 11 bases between the two ends. The CDR3 is CASSREIRYEQYF. In DNA form, the CDR3 reads TGTGCCAGTAGTCGGGAGATCCGCTACGAGCAGTACTTC. The whole variable domain, filled in from reference TRBV19 and TRBJ2-7, reads DGGITQSPKYLFRKEGQNVTLSCEQNLNHDAMYWYRQDPGQGLRLIYYSQIVNDFQKGDIAEGYSVSREKKESFPLTVTSAQKNPTAFYLCASSREIRYEQYFGPGTRLTVT.

V gene TRBV11-2 combines with J gene TRBJ1-2, with 8 bases matching TRBD1. Per germline, CDR1 SGHAT and CDR2 FQNNGV. V gave up 5 bases and J gave up 2 bases; unmatched junction bases: 7. The CDR3 has 15 amino acids. The CDR3 sequence is CASSPLDRVNYGYTF. The CDR3 DNA reads TGTGCCAGCAGCCCCCTGGACAGGGTGAACTATGGCTACACCTTC. Supplemented by reference TRBV11-2 and TRBJ1-2, the full variable domain reads EAGVAQSPRYKIIEKRQSVAFWCNPISGHATLYWYQQILGQGPKLLIQFQNNGVVDDSQLPKDRFSAERLKGVDSTLKIQPAKLEDSAVYLCASSPLDRVNYGYTFGSGTRLTVV.

J is TRBJ2-3 and V is TRBV7-2; D is uncertain. CDR3 size: 13 residues. Germline CDR1 SGHTA, CDR2 FQGNSA. V lost 1 base, J lost 6 bases, and 8 bases lay in between. The CDR3 DNA follows: TGTGCCAGCAGCTTAGGCTATTTGGATACGCAGTATTTT. Its protein is CASSLGYLDTQYF.

The V and J genes are TRBV5-6 and TRBJ2-1; 7 nucleotides align to TRBD1. Germline V gives CDR1 SGHDT, CDR2 YYEEEE. This CDR3 is 16 amino acids long. Germline trimming cut 0 bases from V and 3 bases from J; bases unmatched to any gene: 6. CDR3 amino acids: CASSLGRQGNYNEQFF. CDR3 sequence (DNA): TGTGCCAGCAGCTTGGGCCGACAGGGTAACTACAATGAGCAGTTCTTC.

The chain uses TRBV6-1 and TRBJ1-5, with TRBD1 identical over 7 bases. V dropped 6 bases and J dropped 5; count of bases not matched to a gene: 10. CDR1 is MNHNS, CDR2 SASEGT, per germline. The CDR3 covers 15 residues. For the CDR3, the DNA is TGTGCCAGCAGCTTTGGACAGGACAGATATCAGCCCCAGCATTTT. This gives the protein CASSFGQDRYQPQHF.

This chain uses TRBV4-2 with TRBJ2-1, with D possibly matching TRBD2 (6 bases). Per germline, CDR1 LGHNA and CDR2 YNFKEQ. The V gene lost 3 bases and the J gene lost 4 bases, with 16 bases spanning the gap. The CDR3 is 16 amino acids. CDR3 residues: CASSHSRLAHYNEQFF. The CDR3 bases are TGTGCCAGCAGCCACTCCCGGCTAGCGCATTACAATGAGCAGTTCTTC.

V is TRBV30 and J is TRBJ1-2; no reliable D call. This CDR3 region has 17 residues. Trimming stripped 1 base from V and 0 bases from J, with 18 bases between. CDR1 GTSNPN and CDR2 SVGIG come from the germline V gene (reference sequence). The CDR3 bases are TGTGCCTGGAGTGCAGGTTGGGTCCTGCCTACTAACTATGGCTACACCTTC. Translation: CAWSAGWVLPTNYGYTF.

This clone has more than one count but fewer than ten. CDR3 protein: CASSLGRGVNNPEAFF. The CDR3 DNA follows: TGTGCCAGCAGCTTAGGTCGGGGAGTGAATAATCCTGAAGCTTTCTTT. V is TRBV7-9 and J is TRBJ1-1; D gene ambiguous. Trimming stripped 1 base from V and 6 bases from J, with 18 bases between. In germline, CDR1 is SEHNR, CDR2 FQNEAQ (reference sequence). The CDR3 sequence is 16 residues long.

The chain joins TRBV7-8 to TRBJ2-7, with TRBD1 as a possible D gene (5 bases). The CDR3 totals 13 residues. V dropped 7 bases and J dropped 2 bases, with 12 bases sitting between them. CDR1 is SGHVS and CDR2 is FQNEAQ in the germline V gene. The CDR3 nucleotides read TGTGCCAGCAAGTCAGGGCCGGCCTACGAGCAGTACTTC. This encodes CASKSGPAYEQYF.

The V call is TRBV7-9, the J call TRBJ1-3; D is ambiguous. Trimming pared 3 bases from V and 0 bases from J, leaving 3 bases between. CDR3 length equals 13 residues. In germline, CDR1 is SEHNR, CDR2 FQNEAQ (reference sequence). The CDR3 coding sequence is TGTGCCAGCAGCTTCCTCTCTGGAAACACCATATATTTT. This translates into CASSFLSGNTIYF.